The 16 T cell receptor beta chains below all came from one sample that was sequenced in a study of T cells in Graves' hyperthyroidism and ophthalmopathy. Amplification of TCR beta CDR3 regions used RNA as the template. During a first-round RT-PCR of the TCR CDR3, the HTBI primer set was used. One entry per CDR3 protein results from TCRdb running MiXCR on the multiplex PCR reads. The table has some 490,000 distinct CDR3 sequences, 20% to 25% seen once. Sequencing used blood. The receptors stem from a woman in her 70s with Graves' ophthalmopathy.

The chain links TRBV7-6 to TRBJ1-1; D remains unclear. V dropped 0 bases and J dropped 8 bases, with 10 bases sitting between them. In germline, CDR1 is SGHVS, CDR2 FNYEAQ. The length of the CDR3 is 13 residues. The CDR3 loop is CASSLAPFREAFF. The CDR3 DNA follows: TGTGCCAGCAGCTTAGCGCCCTTCAGGGAAGCTTTCTTT.

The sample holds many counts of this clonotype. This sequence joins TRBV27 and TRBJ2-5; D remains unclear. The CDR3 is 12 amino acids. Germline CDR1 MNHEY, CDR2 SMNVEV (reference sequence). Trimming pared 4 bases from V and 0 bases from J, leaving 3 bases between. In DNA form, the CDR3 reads TGTGCCAGCAGTTGGTACCAAGAGACCCAGTACTTC. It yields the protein CASSWYQETQYF.

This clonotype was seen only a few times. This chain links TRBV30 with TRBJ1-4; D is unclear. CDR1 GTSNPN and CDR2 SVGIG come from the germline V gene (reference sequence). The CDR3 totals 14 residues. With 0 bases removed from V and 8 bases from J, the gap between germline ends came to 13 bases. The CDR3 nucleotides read TGTGCCTGGAGTGTAGCCGTGAACAGAGAAAAACTGTTTTTT. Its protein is CAWSVAVNREKLFF.

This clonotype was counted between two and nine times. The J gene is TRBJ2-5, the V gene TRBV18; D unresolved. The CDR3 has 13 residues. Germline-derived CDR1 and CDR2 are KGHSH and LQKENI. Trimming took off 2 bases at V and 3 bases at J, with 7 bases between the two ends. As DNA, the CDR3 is TGTGCCAGCTCACCATTTACAGAAGAGACCCAGTACTTC. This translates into CASSPFTEETQYF.

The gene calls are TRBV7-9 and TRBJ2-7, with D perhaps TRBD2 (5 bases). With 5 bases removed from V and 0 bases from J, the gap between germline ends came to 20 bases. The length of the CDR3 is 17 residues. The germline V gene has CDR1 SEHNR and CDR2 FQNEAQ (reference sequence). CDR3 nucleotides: TGTGCCAGCAGCCCCCTTAATGCGGGCATGAGCTCCTACGAGCAGTACTTC. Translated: CASSPLNAGMSSYEQYF.

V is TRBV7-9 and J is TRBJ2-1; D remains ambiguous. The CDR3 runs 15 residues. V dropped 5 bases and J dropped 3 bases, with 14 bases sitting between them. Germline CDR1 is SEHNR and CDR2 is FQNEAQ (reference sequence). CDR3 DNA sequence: TGTGCCAGCAGCCCATTCGGCGGTAACTACAATGAGCAGTTCTTC. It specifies CASSPFGGNYNEQFF. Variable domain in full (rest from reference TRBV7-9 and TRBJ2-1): DTGVSQNPRHKITKRGQNVTFRCDPISEHNRLYWYRQTLGQGPEFLTYFQNEAQLEKSRLLSDRFSAERPKGSFSTLEIQRTEQGDSAMYLCASSPFGGNYNEQFFGPGTRLTVL.

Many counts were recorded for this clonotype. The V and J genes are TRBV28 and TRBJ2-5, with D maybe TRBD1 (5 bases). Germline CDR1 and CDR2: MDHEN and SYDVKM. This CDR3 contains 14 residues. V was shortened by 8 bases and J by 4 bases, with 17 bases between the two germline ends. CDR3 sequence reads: CASGRVGYRETQYF. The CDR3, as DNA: TGTGCCAGCGGCAGGGTAGGATACCGAGAGACCCAGTACTTC.

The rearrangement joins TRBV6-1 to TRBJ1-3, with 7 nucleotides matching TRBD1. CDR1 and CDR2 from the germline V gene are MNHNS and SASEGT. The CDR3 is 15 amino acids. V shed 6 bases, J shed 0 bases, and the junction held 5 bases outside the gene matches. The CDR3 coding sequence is TGTGCCAGCAGAAAGACAGGGAGCTCTGGAAACACCATATATTTT. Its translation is CASRKTGSSGNTIYF.

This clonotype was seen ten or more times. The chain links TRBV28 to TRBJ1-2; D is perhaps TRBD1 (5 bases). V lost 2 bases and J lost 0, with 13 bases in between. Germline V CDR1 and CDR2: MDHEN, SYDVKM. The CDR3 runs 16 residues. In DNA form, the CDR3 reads TGTGCCAGCAGTTTACCCGCGAGGGGTGCTAACTATGGCTACACCTTC. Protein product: CASSLPARGANYGYTF.

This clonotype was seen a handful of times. For the CDR3, the DNA is TGTGCCAGCTCACCAGGCGGGGGAATCGGGAACACTGAAGCTTTCTTT. Translated, it gives CASSPGGGIGNTEAFF. The chain combines TRBV18 with TRBJ1-1; tentatively, D is TRBD1 (5 bases). V was shortened by 2 bases and J by 1 base, with 14 bases between the two germline ends. Germline V lookup: CDR1 KGHSH, CDR2 LQKENI. This CDR3 has 16 residues.

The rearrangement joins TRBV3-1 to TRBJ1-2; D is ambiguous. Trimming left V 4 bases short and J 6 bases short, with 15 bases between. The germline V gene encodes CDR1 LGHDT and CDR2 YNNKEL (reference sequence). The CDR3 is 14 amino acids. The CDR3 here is CASSPTEARNGYTF. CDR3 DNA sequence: TGTGCCAGCAGCCCGACGGAGGCGCGGAATGGCTACACCTTC.

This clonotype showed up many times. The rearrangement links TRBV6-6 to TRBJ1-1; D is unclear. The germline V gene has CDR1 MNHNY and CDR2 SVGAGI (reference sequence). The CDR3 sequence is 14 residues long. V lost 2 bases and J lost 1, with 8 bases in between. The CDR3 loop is CASSYLGRNTEAFF. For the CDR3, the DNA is TGTGCCAGCAGTTACCTAGGAAGGAACACTGAAGCTTTCTTT.

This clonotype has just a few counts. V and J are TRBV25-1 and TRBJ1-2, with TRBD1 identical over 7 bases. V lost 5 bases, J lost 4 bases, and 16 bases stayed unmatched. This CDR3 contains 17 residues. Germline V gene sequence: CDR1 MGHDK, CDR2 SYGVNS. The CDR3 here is CASSNRASTGNSYGYTF. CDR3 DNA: TGTGCCAGCAGTAACCGCGCGTCGACAGGGAATAGCTATGGCTACACCTTC.

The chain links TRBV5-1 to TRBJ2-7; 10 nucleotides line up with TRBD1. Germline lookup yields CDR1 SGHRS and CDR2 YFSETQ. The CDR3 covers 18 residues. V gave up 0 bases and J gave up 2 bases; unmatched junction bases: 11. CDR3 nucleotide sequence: TGCGCCAGCAGCTTGGTCCCGGGACAGGGGTTAAGGACCTACGAGCAGTACTTC. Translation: CASSLVPGQGLRTYEQYF.

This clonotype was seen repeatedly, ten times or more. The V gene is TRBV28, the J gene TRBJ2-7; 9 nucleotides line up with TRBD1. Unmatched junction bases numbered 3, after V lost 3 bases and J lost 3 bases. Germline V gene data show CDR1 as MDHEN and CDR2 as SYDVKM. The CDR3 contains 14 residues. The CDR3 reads CASSFGTGNYEQYF. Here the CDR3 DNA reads TGTGCCAGCAGTTTCGGGACAGGGAACTACGAGCAGTACTTC.

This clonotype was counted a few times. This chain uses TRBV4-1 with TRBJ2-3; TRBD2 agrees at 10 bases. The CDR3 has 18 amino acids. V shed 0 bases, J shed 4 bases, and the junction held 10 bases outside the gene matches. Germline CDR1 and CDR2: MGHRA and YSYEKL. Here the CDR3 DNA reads TGCGCCAGCAGCCAAGACGGGATAGCGGGAGGTCGCGCAGATACGCAGTATTTT. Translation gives CASSQDGIAGGRADTQYF.